Sequencing of this T cell receptor (beta chain) was carried out in a study of cytomegalovirus exposure and HLA in healthy donors. The PCR employed 60 Vbeta primers together with 13 Jbeta primers. TCRdb keeps only in-frame clones here, not all; method: immunoSEQ multiplex PCR. The table records some 130,000 clones, 70% to 80% of them present only once. General study points: Most CMV-associated TCR beta chains were later found to appear HLA-restricted. Highly shared variants forming one cluster were likely a sequencing artifact.

For this clone: Its target is not known.

The CDR3 runs 14 residues. Germline V gives CDR1 LNHDA, CDR2 SQIVND (reference sequence). V was shortened by 6 bases and J by 2 bases, with 13 bases between the two germline ends. The receptor was isolated from a man aged 25-45 years in good health and CMV-seronegative. Source material: PBMCs. J is TRBJ1-1 and V is TRBV19, with D possibly matching TRBD1 (6 bases). The CDR3 bases are TGTGCCAGTAGAAGGGGGGGCGAAAACACTGAAGCTTTCTTT. Translation gives CASRRGGENTEAFF.